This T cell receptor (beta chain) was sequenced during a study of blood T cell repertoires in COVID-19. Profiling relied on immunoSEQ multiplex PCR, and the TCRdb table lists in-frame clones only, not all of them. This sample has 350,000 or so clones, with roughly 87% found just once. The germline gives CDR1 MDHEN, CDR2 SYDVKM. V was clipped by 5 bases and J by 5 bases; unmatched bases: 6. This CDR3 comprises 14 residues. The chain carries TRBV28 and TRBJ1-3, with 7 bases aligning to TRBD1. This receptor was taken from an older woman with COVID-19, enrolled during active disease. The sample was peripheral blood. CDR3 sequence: CASSPRGRRNTIYF. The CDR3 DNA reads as TGTGCCAGCAGTCCTAGGGGGCGCAGAAACACCATATATTTT.